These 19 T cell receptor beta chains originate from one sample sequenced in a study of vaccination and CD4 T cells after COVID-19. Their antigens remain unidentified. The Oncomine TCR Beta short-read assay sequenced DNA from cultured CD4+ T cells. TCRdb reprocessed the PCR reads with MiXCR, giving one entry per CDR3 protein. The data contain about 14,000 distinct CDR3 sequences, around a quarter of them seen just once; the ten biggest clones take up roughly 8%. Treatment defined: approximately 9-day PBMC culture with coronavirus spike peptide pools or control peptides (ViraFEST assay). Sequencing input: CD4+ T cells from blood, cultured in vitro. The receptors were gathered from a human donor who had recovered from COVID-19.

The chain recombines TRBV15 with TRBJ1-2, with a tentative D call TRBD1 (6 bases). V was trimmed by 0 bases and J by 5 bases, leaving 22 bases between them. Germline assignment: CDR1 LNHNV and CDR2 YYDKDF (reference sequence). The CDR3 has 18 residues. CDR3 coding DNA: TGTGCCACCAGCAGAGATCTCTCAATGACAGGTTCGCGGTATGGCTACACCTTC. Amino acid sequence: CATSRDLSMTGSRYGYTF.

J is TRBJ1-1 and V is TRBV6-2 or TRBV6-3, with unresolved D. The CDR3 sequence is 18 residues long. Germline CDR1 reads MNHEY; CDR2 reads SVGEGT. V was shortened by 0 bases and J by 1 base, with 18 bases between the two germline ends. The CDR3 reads CASSYSFEWVGRNTEAFF. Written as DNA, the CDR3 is TGTGCCAGCAGTTACTCGTTCGAATGGGTCGGACGGAACACTGAAGCTTTCTTT.

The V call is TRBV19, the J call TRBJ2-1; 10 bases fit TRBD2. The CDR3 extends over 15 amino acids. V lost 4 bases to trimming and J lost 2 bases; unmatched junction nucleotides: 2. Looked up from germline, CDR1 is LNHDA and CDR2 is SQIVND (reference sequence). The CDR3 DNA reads TGTGCCAGTAGTAACCTAGCGGGGGCCTACAATGAGCAGTTCTTC. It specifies CASSNLAGAYNEQFF.

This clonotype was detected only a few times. CDR3 sequence reads: CASSQRLDGHETQYF. The CDR3 DNA follows: TGTGCCAGCAGTCAGAGACTAGATGGGCACGAGACCCAGTACTTC. The chain uses TRBV27 and TRBJ2-5, with D possibly TRBD2 on 6 matching bases. Trimming cost V 5 bases and J 5 bases, with 18 bases left between them. CDR3 size: 15 residues. Germline V gene lookup returns CDR1 MNHEY and CDR2 SMNVEV (reference sequence).

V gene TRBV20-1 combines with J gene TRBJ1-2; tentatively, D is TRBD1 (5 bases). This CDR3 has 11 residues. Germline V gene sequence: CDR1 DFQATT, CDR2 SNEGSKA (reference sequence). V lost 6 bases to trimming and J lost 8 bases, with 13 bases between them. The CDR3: CSATGGAGYTF. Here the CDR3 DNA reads TGCAGTGCGACCGGGGGTGCCGGCTACACCTTC.

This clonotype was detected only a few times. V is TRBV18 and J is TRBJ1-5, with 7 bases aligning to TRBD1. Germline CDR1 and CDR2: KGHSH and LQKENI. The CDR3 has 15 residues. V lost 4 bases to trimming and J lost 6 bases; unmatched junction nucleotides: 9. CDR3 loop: CASSRSTGQGQPQHF. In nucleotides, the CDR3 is TGTGCCAGCTCACGATCGACAGGGCAAGGTCAGCCCCAGCATTTT.

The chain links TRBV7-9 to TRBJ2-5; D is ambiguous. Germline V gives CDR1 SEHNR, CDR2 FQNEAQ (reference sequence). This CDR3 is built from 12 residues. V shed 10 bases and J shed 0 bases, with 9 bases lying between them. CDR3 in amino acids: CATNPNQETQYF. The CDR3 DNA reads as TGTGCCACCAACCCTAACCAAGAGACCCAGTACTTC.

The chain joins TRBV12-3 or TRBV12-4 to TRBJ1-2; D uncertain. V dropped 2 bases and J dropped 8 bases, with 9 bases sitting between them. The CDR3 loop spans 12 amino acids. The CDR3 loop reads CASSLNWEGYTF. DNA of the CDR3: TGTGCCAGCAGTTTAAATTGGGAGGGCTACACCTTC.

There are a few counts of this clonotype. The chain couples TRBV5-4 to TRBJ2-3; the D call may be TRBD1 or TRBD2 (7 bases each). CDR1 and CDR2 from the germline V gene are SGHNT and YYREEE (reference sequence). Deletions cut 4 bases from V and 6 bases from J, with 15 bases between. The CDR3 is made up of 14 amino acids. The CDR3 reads CASSPGGGIDTQYF. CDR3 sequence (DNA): TGTGCCAGCAGCCCAGGGGGGGGGATTGATACGCAGTATTTT.

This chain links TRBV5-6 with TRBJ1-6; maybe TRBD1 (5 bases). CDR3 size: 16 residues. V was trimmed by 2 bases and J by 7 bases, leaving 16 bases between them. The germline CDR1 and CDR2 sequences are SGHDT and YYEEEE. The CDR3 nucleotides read TGTGCCAGCAGCTTCCGGGACCTAGGGCCAAATTCACCCCTCCACTTT. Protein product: CASSFRDLGPNSPLHF.

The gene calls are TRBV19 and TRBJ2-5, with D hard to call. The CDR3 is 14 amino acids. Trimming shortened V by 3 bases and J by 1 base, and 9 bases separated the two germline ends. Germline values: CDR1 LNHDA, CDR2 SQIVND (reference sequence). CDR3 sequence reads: CASSMINRQETQYF. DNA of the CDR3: TGTGCCAGTAGTATGATCAACCGCCAAGAGACCCAGTACTTC.

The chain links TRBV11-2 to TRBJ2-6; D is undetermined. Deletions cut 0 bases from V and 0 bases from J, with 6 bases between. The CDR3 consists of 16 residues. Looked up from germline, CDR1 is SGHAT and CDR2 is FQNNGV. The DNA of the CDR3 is TGTGCCAGCAGCTTAGAACAGTTCTCTGGGGCCAACGTCCTGACTTTC. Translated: CASSLEQFSGANVLTF.

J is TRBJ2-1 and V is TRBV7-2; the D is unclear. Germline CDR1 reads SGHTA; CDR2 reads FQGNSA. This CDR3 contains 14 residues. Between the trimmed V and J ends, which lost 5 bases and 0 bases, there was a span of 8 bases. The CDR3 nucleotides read TGTGCCAGCAGCACAAGCCTCTCCTACAATGAGCAGTTCTTC. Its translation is CASSTSLSYNEQFF.

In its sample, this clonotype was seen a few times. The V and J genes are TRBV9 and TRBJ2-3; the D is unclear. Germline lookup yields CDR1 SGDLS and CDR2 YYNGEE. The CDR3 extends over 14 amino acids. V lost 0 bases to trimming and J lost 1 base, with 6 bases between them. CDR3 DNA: TGTGCCAGCAGCGTAGGCGGCCGCACAGATACGCAGTATTTT. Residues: CASSVGGRTDTQYF.

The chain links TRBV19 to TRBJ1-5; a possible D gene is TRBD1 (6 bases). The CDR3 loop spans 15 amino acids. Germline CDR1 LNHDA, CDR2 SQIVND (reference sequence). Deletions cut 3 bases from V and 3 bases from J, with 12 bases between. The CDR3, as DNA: TGTGCCAGTAGTATTCAGACAGGACCCAATCAGCCCCAGCATTTT. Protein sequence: CASSIQTGPNQPQHF.

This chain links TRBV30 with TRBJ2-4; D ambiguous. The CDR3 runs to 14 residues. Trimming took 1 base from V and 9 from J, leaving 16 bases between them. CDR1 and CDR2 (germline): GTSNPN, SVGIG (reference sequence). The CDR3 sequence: CAWSGQLRKGIQYF. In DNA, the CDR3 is TGTGCCTGGAGTGGACAACTTCGAAAAGGCATTCAGTACTTC.

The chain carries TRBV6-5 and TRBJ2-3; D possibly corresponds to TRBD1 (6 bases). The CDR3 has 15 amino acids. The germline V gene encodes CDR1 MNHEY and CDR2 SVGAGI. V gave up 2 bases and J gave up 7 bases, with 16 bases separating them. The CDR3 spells CASSYDWGRGNTQYF. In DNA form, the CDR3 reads TGTGCCAGCAGTTACGACTGGGGCAGGGGCAATACGCAGTATTTT.

CDR3: CASSERTGYPLNEQFF. For the CDR3, the DNA is TGTGCCAGCAGTGAGAGGACAGGGTACCCACTTAATGAGCAGTTCTTC. The chain has TRBV6-1 and TRBJ2-1, with 8 bases that match TRBD1. V lost 3 bases and J lost 7; bases outside the gene matches: 11. This CDR3 is 16 amino acids long. Germline V gene data show CDR1 as MNHNS and CDR2 as SASEGT.

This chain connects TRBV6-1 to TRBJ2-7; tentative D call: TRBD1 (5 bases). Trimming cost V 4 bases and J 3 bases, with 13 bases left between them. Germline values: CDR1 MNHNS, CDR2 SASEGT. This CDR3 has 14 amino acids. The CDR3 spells CASSVGQTFYEQYF. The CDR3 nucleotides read TGTGCCAGCAGTGTGGGGCAGACCTTCTACGAGCAGTACTTC.